This T cell receptor beta chain appears in the sequencing data of a study of control samples from healthy donors and cancer patients. Repertoires were generated with immunoSEQ multiplex PCR, while TCRdb's copy carries only in-frame clones and drops some. The sample contains 170,000 or so clones, 85% to 95% of which appear only once. CDR3 length: 15 residues. The V and J ends lost 8 bases and 0 bases respectively, with 14 bases between them. This clone has more than one count but fewer than ten. The chain has TRBV23-1 and TRBJ1-5; D not resolved. TRBV23-1 is assigned to the ORF class and has an uncertain function. Source material: blood. The TCR was taken from a man aged 18 to 29 in good health. The CDR3 bases are TGCGCCAGCGGCGAGGAGGGCTATAGCAATCAGCCCCAGCATTTT. Protein: CASGEEGYSNQPQHF.